This passage covers 4 T cell receptor beta chains from one sample sequenced in a study of cytomegalovirus exposure and HLA in healthy donors. The study ran its PCR with 60 Vbeta and 13 Jbeta primers. Sequenced by immunoSEQ multiplex PCR; TCRdb stores in-frame clones only, minus some. Of under 110,000 clones in the sample, 60% to 75% were seen once. The sequenced material came from PBMCs. The receptors originated from a man aged 45-65 years in good health and CMV-seronegative.

The chain couples TRBV4-2 to TRBJ2-1; 11 bases agree with TRBD2. V lost 6 bases to trimming and J lost 4 bases; unmatched junction nucleotides: 8. This CDR3 is 16 amino acids long. Germline CDR1 reads LGHNA; CDR2 reads YNFKEQ. The CDR3 nucleotides read TGTGCCAGCAGTCCTTTAGCGGGGGGGCCTTACAATGAGCAGTTCTTC. Encoded protein: CASSPLAGGPYNEQFF.

As concerns this clone: This same CDR3 is encoded by further DNA sequences in the sample. The chain has TRBV6-1 and TRBJ1-5, with 12 bases aligning to TRBD1. V shed 7 bases, J shed 4 bases, and the junction held 5 bases outside the gene matches. The CDR3 is 15 residues long. CDR1 and CDR2 (germline): MNHNS, SASEGT. CDR3 loop: CASTRDRGRNQPQHF. Here the CDR3 DNA reads TGTGCCAGCACCCGGGACAGGGGGCGTAATCAGCCCCAGCATTTT.

The gene calls are TRBV19 and TRBJ2-1; no reliable D call. V was trimmed by 2 bases and J by 9 bases, leaving 8 bases between them. Germline loops: CDR1 LNHDA, CDR2 SQIVND (reference sequence). There are 12 residues in the CDR3. The CDR3, as DNA: TGTGCCAGTAGTATAATAGATACTGAGCAGTTCTTC. This sequence encodes CASSIIDTEQFF.

This rearrangement joins TRBV19 to TRBJ2-3; D possibly corresponds to TRBD2 (6 bases). In germline, CDR1 is LNHDA, CDR2 SQIVND (reference sequence). V lost 4 bases, J lost 0 bases, and 17 bases lay in between. The CDR3 is 17 residues long. This CDR3 reads CASSTETGSGSTDTQYF. CDR3 nucleotide sequence: TGTGCCAGTAGTACCGAGACCGGGAGCGGGAGCACAGATACGCAGTATTTT. The whole variable domain, filled in from reference TRBV19 and TRBJ2-3, reads DGGITQSPKYLFRKEGQNVTLSCEQNLNHDAMYWYRQDPGQGLRLIYYSQIVNDFQKGDIAEGYSVSREKKESFPLTVTSAQKNPTAFYLCASSTETGSGSTDTQYFGPGTRLTVL.